The 5 T cell receptor beta chains in this list originate from one sample, sequenced in a study of T cell repertoires in cytomegalovirus infection. TCRdb ran MiXCR on the reads and lists one entry per CDR3 protein. This sample has approximately 990,000 distinct CDR3 sequences, with around 32% found just once. Antigen specificity for these receptors is unknown. The specimen was cultured CD8+ T cells from PBMCs, collected from culture after CMV antigen stimulation. The receptors originated from a human donor in good health (CMV status not recorded). Some clones in this sample may be carry-over from other donors' samples.

This clonotype was seen ten or more times. The chain is built from TRBV7-9 and TRBJ1-4; no firm D call. This CDR3 has 13 amino acids. V shed 6 bases and J shed 6 bases, with 11 bases lying between them. Germline V gene sequence: CDR1 SEHNR, CDR2 FQNEAQ (reference sequence). CDR3 nucleotide sequence: TGTGCCAGCAGTCCCGACGGGGATGAAAAACTGTTTTTT. Encoded protein: CASSPDGDEKLFF.

This clonotype was seen just once. The rearrangement links TRBV15 to TRBJ2-7; either TRBD1 or TRBD2 may supply D (5 bases each). The germline CDR1 and CDR2 sequences are LNHNV and YYDKDF (reference sequence). The V end lost 2 bases, the J end lost 6 bases, and 14 bases lay between the germline ends. The CDR3 runs 14 residues. The CDR3 loop reads CATSRIPGPPEQYV. The CDR3 nucleotides read TGTGCCACCAGCAGAATTCCGGGACCCCCCGAGCAGTACGTC.

This clonotype was detected a few times. The CDR3 DNA reads TGTGCCAGCAGTTACTCCACAGGGAGAGAAGCTTTCTTT. It is translated as CASSYSTGREAFF. The chain joins TRBV6-2 or TRBV6-3 to TRBJ1-1, with D possibly matching TRBD1 (6 bases). Between the trimmed V and J ends, which lost 0 bases and 8 bases, there was a span of 10 bases. The CDR3 length is 13 residues. Germline V gene data show CDR1 as MNHEY and CDR2 as SVGEGT.

This clonotype was counted many times. An end of the junction does not agree with germline; a read error may underlie this. The chain carries TRBV12-3 or TRBV12-4 and TRBJ2-7; weak D call: TRBD2 (6 bases). The CDR3 is made up of 14 amino acids. The CDR3 bases are TGTGCCAGCAGCTTAGCCGGGGGAGATTACGAGCAGTACTTC. This sequence encodes CASSLAGGDYEQYF.

The chain recombines TRBV28 with TRBJ2-7; D gene uncertain. Germline V gene sequence: CDR1 MDHEN, CDR2 SYDVKM. The CDR3 loop spans 14 amino acids. Trimming shortened V by 5 bases and J by 3 bases, and 14 bases separated the two germline ends. The CDR3 sequence: CASSPLGRLYEQYV. The CDR3 DNA reads as TGTGCCAGCAGTCCCCTGGGCAGGCTCTACGAGCAGTACGTC.